This TCR beta chain is drawn from a study of T cell responses to AZD1222 COVID-19 vaccine listed by TCRdb under 2021. For the study in its entirety: A total of more than 230 trial participants underwent TCR sequencing, of whom around 210 had received two doses of AZD1222 and about 25 had received two doses of the MenACWY control vaccine. Enrollment into the trials was organized by age into subgroups of 18-55, 56-69 and 70-plus years, and those subgroups contained approximately 150, 30 and 60 TCR-sequenced participants, respectively. Overall results and qualifications from the work: Conclusions about previously exposed vaccinees are limited because only five or six AZD1222 recipients were SARS-CoV-2 seropositive at baseline. After two AZD1222 doses, spike-specific TCR breadth and depth were significantly higher than at day 0 and than in MenACWY recipients. Nearly half of unique spike-specific TCRs reportedly recognized epitopes outside regions mutated in the B.1.351 and B.1.1.7 variants. Because no samples from the day 14 peak response were available, repertoires could be characterized only after the peak T cell response. Most participants were white British and females outnumbered males, and the authors suggested that clonal diversity may have been underestimated. The 56-69-year group was small, and its depth increase did not reach significance, likely because of low power. Vaccine-associated CD4 TCRs spanned the whole spike protein, with dominant responses in regions 160-218 and 743-854.

In the case of this clone: The antigen this receptor binds is unknown. No base-level quality is on record; no much larger clone is a single base apart.

The intended sense of this specimen's time point label: about 28 days (+/-7) after the second vaccine dose. AZD1222 recipients with second doses at about 4 weeks or about 12 weeks were pooled, because spike-specific TCR depth and breadth did not differ between schedules. Vaccinee samples came from UK trials COV001 and COV002, including a single-blind randomized controlled phase 2/3 trial of AZD1222 (ChAdOx1 nCoV-19) in healthy adults. For TCRbeta chain sequencing, PBMC samples were collected from trial participants at day 0 and at day 28 after the second dose. Including the terminal cysteine and phenylalanine, the CDR3 comprises 15 residues. Here the CDR3 DNA is all that survives: 45 bases in frame from base 1. The germline V gene supplies CDR1 SGHRS and CDR2 YFSETQ. The V end loses 4 bases and the J end loses 2 bases, and a stretch of 13 bases separates them. The CDR3 regions of human TCRbeta chains were subjected to immunosequencing. The authors' analysis ran thus. Repertoire TCRs were matched against a reference library of SARS-CoV-2-specific TCRs generated with the MIRA antigen-specificity platform. Breadth was defined as the fraction of unique TCRs that were SARS-CoV-2-associated, and depth was defined as the fraction of total T cells that were SARS-CoV-2-associated. Using the MIRA data, each spike-specific TCR was mapped to the spike region that the TCR reacts to and placed in a CD4 or CD8 class. Log10-transformed breadth and depth values were compared by one-way ANOVA with Sidak's multiple comparisons tests. Drawn from immuneACCESS, this table holds only the in-frame rearrangements with V and J called that TCRdb kept. Clones are partly lost; checked studies trace under half to an unresolved V gene and leave the rest unexplained. The V and J calls and the clone size are those of that table, but D and trimming were determined from the DNA. For this sample there are 150,000 to 200,000 clones; 70% to 90% appear just once. Together, the top ten hold 25% to 30% of the sample.

The clonotype originates from an adult who received the AZD1222 COVID-19 vaccine. The sequences come from peripheral blood, collected 28 days after the second AZD1222 dose. The V and J genes are TRBV5-1 and TRBJ2-1; the D element could tentatively be TRBD1 or TRBD2, as 5 bases agree for each. The CDR3 loop reads CASSMTGAAYNEQFF. The DNA reads TGCGCCAGCAGCATGACCGGGGCAGCCTACAATGAGCAGTTCTTC.